The sequence of this TCR beta chain was determined in a study of Graves' ophthalmopathy and Graves' hyperthyroidism. The wider study: The authors collected peripheral blood at initial diagnosis, before any treatment. Notes on the study in general: Also, most clonotypes expanded in the thyroid above 0.001 frequency appeared in blood.

Other autoimmune disease, uncontrolled infection, pregnancy and lactation led to exclusion. The germline gives CDR1 MGHRA, CDR2 YSYEKL. This CDR3 has 19 residues. With 0 bases clipped from V and 0 bases from J, the junction kept 9 bases outside the gene matches. This clonotype has just a few counts. Its antigen is not known. The authors amplified TCR beta CDR3 regions, and they did so from RNA transcripts for repertoire sequencing. HTBI primers were used in a first-round RT-PCR, which preceded a second-round multiplex PCR. TCRdb called the multiplex PCR reads again in MiXCR, with one record for every CDR3 protein. The data show 650,000 to 800,000 distinct CDR3 sequences, over 40% seen once.

This receptor was identified in an adult man with Graves' ophthalmopathy. The chain employs TRBV4-1 and TRBJ2-2, with TRBD1 identical over 8 bases. The sequencing input was peripheral blood. CDR3: CASSQDRDRRYSNTGELFF. CDR3 coding DNA: TGCGCCAGCAGCCAAGATCGGGACAGGCGATATTCGAACACCGGGGAGCTGTTTTTT.